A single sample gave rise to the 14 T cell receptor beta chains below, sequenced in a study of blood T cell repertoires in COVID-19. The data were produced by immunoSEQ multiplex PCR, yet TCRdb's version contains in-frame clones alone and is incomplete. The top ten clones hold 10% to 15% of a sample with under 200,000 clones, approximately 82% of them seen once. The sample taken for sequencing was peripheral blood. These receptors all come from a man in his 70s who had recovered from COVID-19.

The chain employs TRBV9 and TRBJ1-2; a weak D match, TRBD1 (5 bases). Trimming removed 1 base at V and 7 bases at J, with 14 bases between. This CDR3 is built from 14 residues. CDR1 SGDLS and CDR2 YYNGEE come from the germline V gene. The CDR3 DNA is TGTGCCAGCAGCGTAACGTTCCAGGGTGGTGGCTACACCTTC. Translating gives CASSVTFQGGGYTF.

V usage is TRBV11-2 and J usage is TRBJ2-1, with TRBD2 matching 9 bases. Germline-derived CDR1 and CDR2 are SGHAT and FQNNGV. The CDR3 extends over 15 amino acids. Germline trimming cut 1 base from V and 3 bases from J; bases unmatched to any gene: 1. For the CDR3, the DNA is TGTGCCAGCAGCTTAGGACTAGCGGACTACAATGAGCAGTTCTTC. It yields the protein CASSLGLADYNEQFF.

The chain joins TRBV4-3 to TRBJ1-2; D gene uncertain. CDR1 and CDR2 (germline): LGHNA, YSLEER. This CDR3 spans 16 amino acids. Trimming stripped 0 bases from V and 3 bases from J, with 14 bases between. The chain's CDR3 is CASSQDPPPAHYGYTF. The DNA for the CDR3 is TGCGCCAGCAGCCAAGATCCTCCTCCCGCGCACTATGGCTACACCTTC.

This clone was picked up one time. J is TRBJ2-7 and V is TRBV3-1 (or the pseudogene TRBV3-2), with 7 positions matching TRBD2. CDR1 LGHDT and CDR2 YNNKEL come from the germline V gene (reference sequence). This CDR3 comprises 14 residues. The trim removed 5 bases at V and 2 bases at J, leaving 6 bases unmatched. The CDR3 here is CASSASGGAYEQYF. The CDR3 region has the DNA TGTGCCAGCAGCGCTAGCGGTGGGGCCTACGAGCAGTACTTC.

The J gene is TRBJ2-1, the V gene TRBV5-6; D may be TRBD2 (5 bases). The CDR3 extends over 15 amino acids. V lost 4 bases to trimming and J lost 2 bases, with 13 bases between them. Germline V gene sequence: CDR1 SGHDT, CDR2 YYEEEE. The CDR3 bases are TGTGCCAGCAGCCCGCCAGCGGATCCCTACAATGAGCAGTTCTTC. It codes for CASSPPADPYNEQFF.

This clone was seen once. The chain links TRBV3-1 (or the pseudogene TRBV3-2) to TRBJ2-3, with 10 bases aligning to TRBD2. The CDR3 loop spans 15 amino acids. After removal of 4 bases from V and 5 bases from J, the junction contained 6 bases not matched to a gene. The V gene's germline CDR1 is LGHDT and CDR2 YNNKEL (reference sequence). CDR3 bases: TGTGCCAGCAGCCCGAGCGGGAGGGCCAGAGATACGCAGTATTTT. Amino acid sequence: CASSPSGRARDTQYF.

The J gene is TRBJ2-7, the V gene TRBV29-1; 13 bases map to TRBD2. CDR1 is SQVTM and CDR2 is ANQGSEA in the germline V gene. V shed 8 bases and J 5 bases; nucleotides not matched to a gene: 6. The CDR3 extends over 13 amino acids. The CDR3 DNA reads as TGCAGCACCGGGACTAGCGGGATCCACGAGCAGTACTTC. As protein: CSTGTSGIHEQYF.

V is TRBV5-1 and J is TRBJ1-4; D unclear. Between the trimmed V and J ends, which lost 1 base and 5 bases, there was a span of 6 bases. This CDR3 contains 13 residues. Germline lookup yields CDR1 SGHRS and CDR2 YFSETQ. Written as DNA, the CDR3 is TGCGCCAGCAGCTTGCCGCAGAATGAAAAACTGTTTTTT. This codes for CASSLPQNEKLFF.

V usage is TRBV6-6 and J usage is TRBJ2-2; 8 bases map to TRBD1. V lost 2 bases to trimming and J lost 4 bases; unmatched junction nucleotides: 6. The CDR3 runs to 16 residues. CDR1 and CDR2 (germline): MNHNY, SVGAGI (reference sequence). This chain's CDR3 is CASSYPDRVGTGELFF. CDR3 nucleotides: TGTGCCAGCAGTTACCCGGACAGGGTGGGCACCGGGGAGCTGTTTTTT.

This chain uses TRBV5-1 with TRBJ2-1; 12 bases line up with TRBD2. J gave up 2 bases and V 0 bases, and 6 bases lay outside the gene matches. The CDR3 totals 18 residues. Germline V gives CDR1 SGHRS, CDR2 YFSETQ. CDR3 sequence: CASSLGTSGVRAYNEQFF. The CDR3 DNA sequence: TGCGCCAGCAGCTTGGGGACTAGCGGGGTCCGGGCCTACAATGAGCAGTTCTTC.

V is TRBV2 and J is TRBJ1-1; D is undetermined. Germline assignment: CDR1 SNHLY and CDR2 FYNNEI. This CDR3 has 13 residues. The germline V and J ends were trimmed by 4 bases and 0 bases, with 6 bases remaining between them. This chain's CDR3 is CASSAQLNTEAFF. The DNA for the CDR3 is TGTGCCAGCAGTGCACAGTTGAACACTGAAGCTTTCTTT.

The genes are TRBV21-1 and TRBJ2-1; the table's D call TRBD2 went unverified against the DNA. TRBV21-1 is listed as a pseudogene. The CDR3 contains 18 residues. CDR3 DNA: TGTGCCAGCAGCACCCTACTGCAAGAGGGAGGCCGCCACAATGAGCAGTTCTTC. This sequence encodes CASSTLLQEGGRHNEQFF.

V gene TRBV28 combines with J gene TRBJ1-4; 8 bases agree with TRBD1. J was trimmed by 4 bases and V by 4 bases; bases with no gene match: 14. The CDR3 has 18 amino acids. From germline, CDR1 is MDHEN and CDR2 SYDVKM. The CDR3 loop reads CASSYPPGQVSDNEKLFF. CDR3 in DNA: TGTGCCAGCAGTTACCCCCCGGGACAGGTTTCCGATAATGAAAAACTGTTTTTT.

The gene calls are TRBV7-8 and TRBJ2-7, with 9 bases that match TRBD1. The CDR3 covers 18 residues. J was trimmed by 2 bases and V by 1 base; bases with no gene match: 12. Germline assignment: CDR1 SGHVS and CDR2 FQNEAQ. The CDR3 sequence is CASSLGHTGGAGAYEQYF. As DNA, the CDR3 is TGTGCCAGCAGCTTAGGTCACACAGGGGGCGCGGGCGCCTACGAGCAGTACTTC.